This entry lists 8 T cell receptor beta chains sequenced from one sample in a study of blood T cells in healthy people across ages. With a J-beta primer mix and a sample-barcoded 5' primer, a second PCR ran about 6 to 11 cycles. TCRdb re-called the 5' RACE reads through MiXCR, storing one row per CDR3 protein. The sample carries about 900,000 distinct CDR3 sequences, roughly 48% recorded once. Sequenced input: blood. The origin of the receptors is a man aged 30 to 45 in good health.

The chain couples TRBV11-3 to TRBJ1-1; D is unresolved. The germline CDR1 and CDR2 sequences are SGHNT and YENEEA. The CDR3 totals 13 residues. V was pared by 1 base and J by 11 bases, with 14 bases between. Written as DNA, the CDR3 is TGTGCCAGCAGCTTAGTGCGTGCGGGGTCTGCTTTCTTT. Protein product: CASSLVRAGSAFF.

The chain couples TRBV7-9 to TRBJ1-2; D is possibly TRBD1 (6 bases). The germline V gene encodes CDR1 SEHNR and CDR2 FQNEAQ (reference sequence). The germline V and J ends were trimmed by 2 bases and 0 bases, with 10 bases remaining between them. The CDR3 sequence is 15 residues long. The CDR3 sequence: CASSLLAGANYGYTF. CDR3 nucleotide sequence: TGTGCCAGCAGCTTATTGGCAGGGGCTAACTATGGCTACACCTTC.

The V and J genes are TRBV6-8 and TRBJ1-4, with D possibly TRBD1 on 6 matching bases. Trimming took 6 bases from V and 9 from J, leaving 8 bases between them. Germline lookup yields CDR1 MNHGY and CDR2 SAAAGT. The CDR3 runs to 11 residues. CDR3 sequence (DNA): TGTGCCAGCAGAGGGGGAAAAAAACTGTTTTTT. Protein: CASRGGKKLFF.

Remarks on this clonotype: A much larger clone sits a single nucleotide away, making a read error possible. V gene TRBV14 combines with J gene TRBJ2-1, with D tentatively TRBD1 or TRBD2 (5 bases each). Per germline, CDR1 SGHDN and CDR2 FVKESK. The V and J ends lost 4 bases and 13 bases respectively, with 11 bases between them. CDR3 length: 11 amino acids. The CDR3 spells CASSLGGTQFF. In DNA form, the CDR3 reads TGTGCCAGCAGCCTAGGTGGGACCCAGTTCTTC.

This clonotype was observed a few times. The rearrangement links TRBV12-3 or TRBV12-4 to TRBJ2-7; 8 nucleotides line up with TRBD2. CDR3 length: 15 residues. The junction had 11 bases not matched to a gene; V was cut back by 8 bases and J by 2 bases. CDR3 residues: CASSLGGLVPYEQYF. The CDR3 nucleotides read TGTGCCAGCTCATTGGGGGGACTAGTCCCCTACGAGCAGTACTTC.

This clonotype showed up just a few times. The chain is built from TRBV20-1 and TRBJ2-7; D is undetermined. The germline V and J ends were trimmed by 3 bases and 0 bases, with 6 bases remaining between them. The CDR3 runs 12 residues. Germline V gene lookup returns CDR1 DFQATT and CDR2 SNEGSKA (reference sequence). The CDR3, as DNA: TGCAGTGCTAGCCTCAGCTCCTACGAGCAGTACTTC. Amino acid sequence: CSASLSSYEQYF.

This clonotype was seen only a few times. CDR3 sequence reads: CASSPPPSYEQYF. CDR3 nucleotides: TGTGCCAGCAGTCCCCCGCCCTCCTACGAGCAGTACTTC. V and J are TRBV12-3 or TRBV12-4 and TRBJ2-7; D is uncertain. CDR3 length: 13 residues. V shed 5 bases and J shed 0 bases, with 8 bases lying between them.

The chain uses TRBV12-3 or TRBV12-4 and TRBJ2-5; 8 bases line up with TRBD1. The J call may be in error: the DNA end matches TRBJ2-7 better. CDR3 length: 16 amino acids. CDR3 in amino acids: CASSLYGRGQKNEQYF. DNA of the CDR3: TGTGCCAGCAGTTTGTATGGCAGGGGGCAAAAGAACGAGCAGTACTTC.